This T cell receptor (beta chain) was recorded in a study of spatial heterogeneity in lung cancer. Overall study context: In cases with available follow-up PBMC samples, these were sequenced at a median of around 2 years after resection.

Broader study findings: Detection of ubiquitous tumor TCRs in blood was higher at resection than follow-up.

Time point described: blood at routine non-recurrence follow-up after resection. Researchers sequenced whole RNA taken from tumor, nontumor lung or frozen PBMC without sorting. This clonotype has ten or more counts. The antigen is not known. In TCRdb, the 5' RACE reads were re-called with MiXCR into one record per CDR3 protein. Of around 47,000 distinct CDR3 sequences in the sample, around 6.7% were seen once. V lost 0 bases to trimming and J lost 2 bases, with 13 bases between them. The CDR3 spans 16 residues. CDR1 is LGHNT and CDR2 is FRNRAP in the germline V gene. This TCR derives from a female donor with early-stage non-small cell lung cancer. The sample was PBMCs, taken at follow-up. The chain joins TRBV12-5 to TRBJ1-1, with D perhaps TRBD1 (5 bases). CDR3 sequence: CASGLVLGRANTEAFF. CDR3 coding DNA: TGTGCTAGTGGTTTGGTACTGGGACGGGCTAACACTGAAGCTTTCTTT.